The source of this T cell receptor (beta chain) is a study of STAT5B mutations in CD4+ large granular lymphocyte leukemia (dated by TCRdb to 2022 to 2024). As for the study more broadly: Among the healthy controls, the CDR3 'QG' motif was associated with a particular HLA allele. TCRbeta repertoires of CD4+ T-cell large granular lymphocyte leukemia patients were compared with those of healthy blood donors. Flow cytometry performed on FACSCanto II or FACSVerse showed that the purified fractions had more than 95% purity among lymphocytes. Overall study results and their limits: Enrichment of TRBV06-family usage was observed among the top patient clones (8/27) relative to healthy controls (2/35). The data were not HLA-matched, and the relatively small sample size could explain the higher clonality seen in CD4+ compared with CD8+ T-LGLL. Each patient's main leukemic clonotypes were private, but approximately 25% of these clonotypes showed up at low frequency in the non-leukemic repertoires of other patients. Greater clonality appeared to be present in CD4-sorted patient repertoires than in healthy CD4+ repertoires, and the difference was retained after the putative leukemic clones were removed.

With respect to this clone: Which antigen it targets is not known. Base qualities are not recorded, but no much larger clone differs from it by a single base.

Healthy controls were roughly 36 blood donors whose buffy coats came from the Finnish Red Cross blood service. All TCR-sequenced material derived from peripheral blood: patient blood samples and healthy donor buffy coats. Peripheral blood mononuclear cells were isolated by Ficoll-Hypaque gradient centrifugation. Magnetic purification was used to isolate CD4+ cells from the buffy coats of the healthy controls. The Gentra Puregene Cell and Tissue kit was used to extract genomic DNA, and a Qubit 2.0 fluorometer was used to measure the amount of genomic DNA. V was cut back by 5 bases and J by 6 bases, leaving a gap of 15 bases between them. According to the germline V gene (reference sequence), CDR1 reads SGHNT and CDR2 reads YYREEE. Including cysteine and phenylalanine, the CDR3 has 13 amino acids. Only CDR3 DNA remains: 39 bases, in frame from the first base. The immunoSEQ assay at survey resolution was applied to genomic DNA for sequencing of TCRbeta rearrangements. The authors' analysis ran thus. In the TCR sequencing data, the lowest productive clonotype frequency that could be detected was 2.59 x 10-5. Only productive TCRbeta rearrangements, defined as complete and in-frame sequences, were included in the analyses. Clonality for each sample was calculated as Simpson clonality in the immunoSEQ Analyzer version 3.0. Based on frequency, clones were grouped as very rare, small, medium, large (1-20%) or hyperexpanded (>20%). Generation probabilities were estimated with OLGA 1.2.3, V-gene circos plots were made with VDJtools, specificities were looked up in VDJdb, and CDR3 motifs were identified with GLIPH. TCRdb carries this immuneACCESS record with in-frame sequences only. Its versions omit some clonotypes, under half of them owing to an unresolved V gene in the studies checked, with the rest unexplained. V, J and clone size are taken as reported in that table, and D and trimming were inferred from the DNA itself. Across this sample there are about 23,000 clones, with roughly 83% seen only once. Roughly 0.4% of the sample belongs to the ten largest clones.

The rearranged chain carries TRBV5-4 and TRBJ2-7; the D gene assignment is ambiguous. This sequence was found in a human donor in good health. What was sequenced was CD4+ T cells from blood buffy coats. In nucleotides, the sequence is TGTGCCAGCAGTCCTCAGCCAGCTCGCGAGCAGTACTTC. Its translation reads: CASSPQPAREQYF.